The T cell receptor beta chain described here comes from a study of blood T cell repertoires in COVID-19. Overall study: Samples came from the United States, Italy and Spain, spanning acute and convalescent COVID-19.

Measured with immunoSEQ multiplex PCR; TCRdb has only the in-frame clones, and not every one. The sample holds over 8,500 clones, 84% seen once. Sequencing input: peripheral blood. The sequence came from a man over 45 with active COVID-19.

CDR3 sequence: CASSPQGALGYTF. The DNA for the CDR3 is TGCGCCAGCAGCCCCCAGGGGGCGCTGGGCTACACCTTC. This sequence joins TRBV4-1 and TRBJ1-2; 8 bases are a match to TRBD1. The germline V gene has CDR1 MGHRA and CDR2 YSYEKL. The CDR3 extends over 13 amino acids. Trimming took 4 bases from V and 8 from J; bases not matched to a gene: 6.